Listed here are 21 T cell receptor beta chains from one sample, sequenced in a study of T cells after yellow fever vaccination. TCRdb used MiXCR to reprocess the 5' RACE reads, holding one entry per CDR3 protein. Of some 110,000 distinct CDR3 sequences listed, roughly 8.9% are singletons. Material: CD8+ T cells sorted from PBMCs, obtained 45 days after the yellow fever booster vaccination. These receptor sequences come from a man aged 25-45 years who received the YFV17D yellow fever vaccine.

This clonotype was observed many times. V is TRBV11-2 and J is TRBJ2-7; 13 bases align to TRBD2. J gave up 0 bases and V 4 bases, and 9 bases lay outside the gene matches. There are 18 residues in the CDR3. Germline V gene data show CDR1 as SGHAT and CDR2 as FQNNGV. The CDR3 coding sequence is TGTGCCAGCAGCTGGGGACTAGCGGGATCTGCACACTCCTACGAGCAGTACTTC. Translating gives CASSWGLAGSAHSYEQYF.

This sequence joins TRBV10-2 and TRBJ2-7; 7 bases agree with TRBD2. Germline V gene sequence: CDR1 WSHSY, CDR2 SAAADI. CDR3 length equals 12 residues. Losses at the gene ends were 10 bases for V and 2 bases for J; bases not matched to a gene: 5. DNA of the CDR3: TGCGCCACGCGAGCGGGGACCTACGAGCAGTACTTC. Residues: CATRAGTYEQYF.

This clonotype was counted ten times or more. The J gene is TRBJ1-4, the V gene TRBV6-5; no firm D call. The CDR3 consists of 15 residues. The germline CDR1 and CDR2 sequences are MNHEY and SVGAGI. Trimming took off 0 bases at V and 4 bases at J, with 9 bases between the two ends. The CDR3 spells CASSYSGRDNEKLFF. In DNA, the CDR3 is TGTGCCAGCAGTTACTCAGGCCGAGATAATGAAAAACTGTTTTTT.

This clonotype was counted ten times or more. The DNA for the CDR3 is TGTGCCAGCAGCTTACTAGCGTCAACCTACGAGCAGTACTTC. Its protein product is CASSLLASTYEQYF. J is TRBJ2-7 and V is TRBV9; 7 bases fit TRBD2. Germline V lookup: CDR1 SGDLS, CDR2 YYNGEE. The CDR3 has 14 residues. The V gene end was trimmed by 4 bases and the J gene end by 2 bases; junction bases not matched to a gene: 6. Filled out from reference TRBV9 and TRBJ2-7, the complete variable domain reads DSGVTQTPKHLITATGQRVTLRCSPRSGDLSVYWYQQSLDQGLQFLIQYYNGEERAKGNILERFSAQQFPDLHSELNLSSLELGDSALYFCASSLLASTYEQYFGPGTRLTVT.

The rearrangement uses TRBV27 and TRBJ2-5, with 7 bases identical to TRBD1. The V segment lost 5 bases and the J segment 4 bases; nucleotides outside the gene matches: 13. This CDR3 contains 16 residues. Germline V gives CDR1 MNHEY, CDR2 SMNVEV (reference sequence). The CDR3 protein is CASSQLTGTSGETQYF. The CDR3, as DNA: TGTGCCAGCAGTCAGCTGACAGGGACCTCGGGAGAGACCCAGTACTTC.

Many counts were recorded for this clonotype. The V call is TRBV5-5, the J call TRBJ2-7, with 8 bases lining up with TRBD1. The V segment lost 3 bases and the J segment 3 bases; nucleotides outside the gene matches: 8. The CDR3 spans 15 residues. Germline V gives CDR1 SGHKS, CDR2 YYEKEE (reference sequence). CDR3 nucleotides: TGTGCCAGCAGCTCTTCAGGGGGCGGGTACTACGAGCAGTACTTC. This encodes CASSSSGGGYYEQYF.

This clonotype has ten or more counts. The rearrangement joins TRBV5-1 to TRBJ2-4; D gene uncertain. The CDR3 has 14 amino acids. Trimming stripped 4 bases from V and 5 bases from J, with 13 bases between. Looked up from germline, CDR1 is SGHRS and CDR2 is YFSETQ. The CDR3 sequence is CASSSSDAQNIQYF. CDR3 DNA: TGCGCCAGCAGCAGCTCCGATGCCCAAAACATTCAGTACTTC. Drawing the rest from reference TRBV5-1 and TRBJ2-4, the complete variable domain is KAGVTQTPRYLIKTRGQQVTLSCSPISGHRSVSWYQQTPGQGLQFLFEYFSETQRNKGNFPGRFSGRQFSNSRSEMNVSTLELGDSALYLCASSSSDAQNIQYFGAGTRLSVL.

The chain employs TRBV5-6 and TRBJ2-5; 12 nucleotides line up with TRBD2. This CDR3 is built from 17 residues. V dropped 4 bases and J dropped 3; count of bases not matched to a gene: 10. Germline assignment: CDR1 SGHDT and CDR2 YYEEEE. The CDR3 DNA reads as TGTGCCAGCAGCCCCGCTTGGGCTAGCGGGAGGGAAGAGACCCAGTACTTC. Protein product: CASSPAWASGREETQYF.

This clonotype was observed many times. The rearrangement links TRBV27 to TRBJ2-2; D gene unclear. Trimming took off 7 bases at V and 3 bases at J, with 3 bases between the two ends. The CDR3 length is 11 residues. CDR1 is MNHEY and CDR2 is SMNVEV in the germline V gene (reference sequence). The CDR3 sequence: CASTDTGELFF. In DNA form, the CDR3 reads TGTGCCAGCACCGACACCGGGGAGCTGTTTTTT.

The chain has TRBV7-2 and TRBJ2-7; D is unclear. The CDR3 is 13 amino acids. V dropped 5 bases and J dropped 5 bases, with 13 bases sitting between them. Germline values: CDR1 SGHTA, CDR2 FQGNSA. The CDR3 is CASSPNPVNEQYF. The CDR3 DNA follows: TGTGCCAGCAGCCCTAACCCCGTAAACGAGCAGTACTTC. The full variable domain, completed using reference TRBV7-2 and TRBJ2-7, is GAGVSQSPSNKVTEKGKDVELRCDPISGHTALYWYRQSLGQGLEFLIYFQGNSAPDKSGLPSDRFSAERTGGSVSTLTIQRTQQEDSAVYLCASSPNPVNEQYFGPGTRLTVT.

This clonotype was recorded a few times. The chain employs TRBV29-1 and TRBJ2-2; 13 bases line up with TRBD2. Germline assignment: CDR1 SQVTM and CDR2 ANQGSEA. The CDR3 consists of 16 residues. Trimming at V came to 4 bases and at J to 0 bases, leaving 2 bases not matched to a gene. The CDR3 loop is CSVGGTSGANTGELFF. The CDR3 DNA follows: TGCAGCGTTGGAGGGACTAGCGGGGCGAACACCGGGGAGCTGTTTTTT.

The CDR3, as DNA: TGTGCCAGCGGTGGGGGTATTTCAACATCTGGGGCCAACGTCCTGACTTTC. Protein sequence: CASGGGISTSGANVLTF. V is TRBV28 and J is TRBJ2-6; D possibly matches TRBD1 or TRBD2 (5 bases each). The V gene's germline CDR1 is MDHEN and CDR2 SYDVKM. The CDR3 has 17 residues. Trimming shortened V by 8 bases and J by 1 base, and 18 bases separated the two germline ends.

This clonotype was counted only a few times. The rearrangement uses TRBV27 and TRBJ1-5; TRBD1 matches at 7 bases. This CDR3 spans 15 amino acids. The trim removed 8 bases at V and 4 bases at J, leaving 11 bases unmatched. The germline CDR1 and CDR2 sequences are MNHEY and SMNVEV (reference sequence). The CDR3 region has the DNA TGTGCCAGCGCCAAAACGACAGGGACGAATCAGCCCCAGCATTTT. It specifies CASAKTTGTNQPQHF.

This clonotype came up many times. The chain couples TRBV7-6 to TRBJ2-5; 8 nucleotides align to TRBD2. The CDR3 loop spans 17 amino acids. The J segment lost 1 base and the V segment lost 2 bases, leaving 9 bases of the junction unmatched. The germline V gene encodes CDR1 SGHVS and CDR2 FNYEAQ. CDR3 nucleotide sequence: TGTGCCAGCAGCTTATTAGGACTAGCAGAGGTCCAAGAGACCCAGTACTTC. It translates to CASSLLGLAEVQETQYF.

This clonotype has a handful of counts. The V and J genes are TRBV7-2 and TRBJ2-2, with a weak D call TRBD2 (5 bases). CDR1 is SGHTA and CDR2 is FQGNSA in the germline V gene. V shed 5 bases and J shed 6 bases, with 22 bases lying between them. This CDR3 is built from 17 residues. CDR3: CASSPLGRVSLPGELFF. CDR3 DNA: TGTGCCAGCAGCCCCCTAGGGCGGGTCTCCCTGCCCGGGGAGCTGTTTTTT.

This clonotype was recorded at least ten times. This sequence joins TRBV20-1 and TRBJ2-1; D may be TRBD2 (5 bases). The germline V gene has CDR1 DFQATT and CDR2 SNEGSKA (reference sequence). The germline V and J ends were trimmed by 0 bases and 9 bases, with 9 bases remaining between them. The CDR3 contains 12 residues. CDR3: CSAREGAFEQFF. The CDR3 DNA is TGCAGTGCTAGAGAGGGAGCCTTTGAGCAGTTCTTC.

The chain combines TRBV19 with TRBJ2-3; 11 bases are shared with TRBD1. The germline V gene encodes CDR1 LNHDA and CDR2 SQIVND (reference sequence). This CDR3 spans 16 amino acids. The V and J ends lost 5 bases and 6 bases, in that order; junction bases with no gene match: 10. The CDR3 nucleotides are TGTGCCAGTAGTCCCCGGACAGGGGGCGCGTCGGATACGCAGTATTTT. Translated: CASSPRTGGASDTQYF.

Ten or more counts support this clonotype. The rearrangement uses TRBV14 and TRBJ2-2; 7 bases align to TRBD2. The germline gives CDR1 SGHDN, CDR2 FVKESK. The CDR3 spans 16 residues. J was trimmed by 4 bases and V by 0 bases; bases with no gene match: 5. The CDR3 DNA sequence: TGTGCCAGCAGCCAAGAGGCGGGAGCGACCACCGGGGAGCTGTTTTTT. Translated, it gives CASSQEAGATTGELFF.

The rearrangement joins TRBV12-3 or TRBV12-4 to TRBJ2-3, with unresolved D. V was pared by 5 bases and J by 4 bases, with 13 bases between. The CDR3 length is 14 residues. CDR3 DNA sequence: TGTGCCAGCAGTCCCCCCCTGTCGCCAGATACGCAGTATTTT. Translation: CASSPPLSPDTQYF.

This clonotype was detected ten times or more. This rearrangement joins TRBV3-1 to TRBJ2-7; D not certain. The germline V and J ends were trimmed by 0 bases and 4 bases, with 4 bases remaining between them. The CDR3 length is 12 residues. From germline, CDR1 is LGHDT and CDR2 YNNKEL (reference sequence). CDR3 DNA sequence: TGTGCCAGCAGCCAAGATCGGTACGAGCAGTACTTC. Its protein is CASSQDRYEQYF.

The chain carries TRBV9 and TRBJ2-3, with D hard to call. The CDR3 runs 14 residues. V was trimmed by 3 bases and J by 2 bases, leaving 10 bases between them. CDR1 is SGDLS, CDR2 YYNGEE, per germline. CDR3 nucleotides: TGTGCCAGCAGCGAAGACTGGACCACAGATACGCAGTATTTT. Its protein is CASSEDWTTDTQYF.